One and the same sample provided the 17 T cell receptor beta chains below, sequenced in a study of blood T cells in healthy people across ages (dated by TCRdb to between 2015 and 2016). The method behind the library was 5' RACE. The second PCR ran for roughly 7 to 12 cycles and used a J-beta primer mix along with a sample-barcoded 5' primer. TCRdb reanalyzed the raw reads on its own, using fastp at Q25 for trimming and MiXCR for clone calling, and kept in-frame beta chains. Identical CDR3 protein sequences are pooled into one entry, listed with their most common genes and DNA. The sample yields fewer than 2 million distinct CDR3 sequences; around 42% were counted once. About 23% of the sample is taken by the ten largest. The sample consisted of blood. The receptors derive from a human donor in good health.

This clonotype has at least ten counts. This chain links TRBV6-2 or TRBV6-3 with TRBJ2-7, with 9 bases that match TRBD1. With 0 bases clipped from V and 2 bases from J, the junction kept 2 bases outside the gene matches. The CDR3 is 15 residues long. Germline V gene sequence: CDR1 MNHEY, CDR2 SVGEGT. The CDR3 bases are TGTGCCAGCAGTTACTCAGGGACAGGGACCTACGAGCAGTACTTC. Translated: CASSYSGTGTYEQYF.

This sequence joins TRBV5-6 and TRBJ2-5; the D call may be TRBD1 or TRBD2 (6 bases each). CDR3 size: 13 residues. In germline, CDR1 is SGHDT, CDR2 YYEEEE. Trimming left V 4 bases short and J 11 bases short, with 18 bases between. CDR3 loop: CASSLMDTGAQYF. Here the CDR3 DNA reads TGTGCCAGCAGCCTGATGGACACGGGGGCTCAGTACTTC.

The chain uses TRBV9 and TRBJ1-1; 9 bases are shared with TRBD1. The CDR3 extends over 16 amino acids. Germline CDR1 and CDR2: SGDLS and YYNGEE. With V trimmed by 4 bases and J by 5 bases, 12 bases remained unmatched. The CDR3 coding sequence is TGTGCCAGCAGCTCCGCCGGGGGACAGGGTCGGACTGAAGCTTTCTTT. The encoded protein is CASSSAGGQGRTEAFF.

V usage is TRBV29-1 and J usage is TRBJ1-1; the D is unclear. The germline V and J ends were trimmed by 0 bases and 5 bases, with 16 bases remaining between them. Germline CDR1 is SQVTM and CDR2 is ANQGSEA. CDR3 size: 15 residues. The CDR3 sequence is CSVEDRASLTTEAFF. The CDR3, as DNA: TGCAGCGTTGAAGATCGGGCCAGCCTAACGACTGAAGCTTTCTTT.

The chain combines TRBV21-1 with TRBJ1-5; TRBD1, the table's D call, lacks a check against the DNA. TRBV21-1 is designated a pseudogene. The CDR3 totals 15 residues. The CDR3 DNA is TGTGCCAGCAGCGTTCGGACAGGGGGTAGTCAGCCCCAGCATTTT. Its translation: CASSVRTGGSQPQHF.

This clonotype has more than one count but fewer than ten. The chain links TRBV12-3 or TRBV12-4 to TRBJ1-5; 7 positions match TRBD1. CDR3 size: 14 residues. After removal of 3 bases from V and 5 bases from J, the junction contained 4 bases not matched to a gene. The CDR3 DNA sequence: TGTGCCAGCAGTTTGCGTGGGACAGATCAGCCCCAGCATTTT. Translated: CASSLRGTDQPQHF.

The rearrangement joins TRBV27 to TRBJ1-5; possibly TRBD1 for D (5 bases). Germline V CDR1 and CDR2: MNHEY, SMNVEV (reference sequence). The CDR3 is 16 residues long. Deletions cut 2 bases from V and 7 bases from J, with 18 bases between. The CDR3 nucleotides read TGTGCCAGCAGTTTAGTCGCAGGGAACACGGAGCAGCCCCAGCATTTT. Its protein is CASSLVAGNTEQPQHF.

Here the CDR3 reads CASSAPTGTTNEKLFF. The CDR3 DNA reads TGTGCCAGCAGCGCACCAACGGGGACGACTAATGAAAAACTGTTTTTT. The chain has TRBV9 and TRBJ1-4; possibly TRBD1 for D (5 bases). Germline V lookup: CDR1 SGDLS, CDR2 YYNGEE. The CDR3 extends over 16 amino acids. V lost 3 bases and J 2 bases, leaving 14 bases between the germline ends.

This chain links TRBV6-6 with TRBJ1-4; D gene uncertain. This CDR3 comprises 14 residues. Germline values: CDR1 MNHNY, CDR2 SVGAGI (reference sequence). V lost 1 base to trimming and J lost 6 bases, with 9 bases between them. The CDR3 coding sequence is TGTGCCAGCAGTTACTTGAAGACGTATGAAAAACTGTTTTTT. This codes for CASSYLKTYEKLFF.

The chain joins TRBV7-9 to TRBJ2-3; no clear D. The CDR3 totals 16 residues. The V and J ends lost 3 bases and 0 bases respectively, with 13 bases between them. Germline V CDR1 and CDR2: SEHNR, FQNEAQ (reference sequence). The CDR3 spells CASSFGASPSTDTQYF. CDR3 sequence (DNA): TGTGCCAGCAGCTTTGGTGCGTCACCTAGCACAGATACGCAGTATTTT.

With respect to this clonotype: A read error may account for a junction end that differs from germline. The chain combines TRBV4-3 with TRBJ1-2; a weak D match, TRBD1 (5 bases). The CDR3 contains 16 residues. Germline loops: CDR1 LGHNA, CDR2 YSLEER. The chain's CDR3 is CTSSQDTEGTNYGYTF. In DNA form, the CDR3 reads TGCACCAGCAGCCAAGATACGGAGGGGACTAACTATGGCTACACCTTC.

As regards this clonotype: One end of the junction does not line up with germline, which may come from a read error. V gene TRBV7-2 combines with J gene TRBJ2-7, with TRBD2 as a possible D gene (7 bases). The DNA end is more similar to TRBJ2-5, so the J call may be wrong. Looked up from germline, CDR1 is SGHTA and CDR2 is FQGNSA. The CDR3 has 17 residues. CDR3 amino acids: CASSLEGSGGLWETQYF. As DNA, the CDR3 is TGTGCTAGCAGCTTAGAGGGGTCCGGGGGGCTTTGGGAGACCCAGTACTTC.

This clonotype was detected only a few times. CDR3 DNA: TGTGCCAGCAGGAAGACGGGGAAAGGGTACAATGAGCAGTTCTTC. It yields the protein CASRKTGKGYNEQFF. This chain uses TRBV11-2 with TRBJ2-1; possible D gene TRBD2, 5 bases. This CDR3 region has 15 residues. Trimming took off 6 bases at V and 4 bases at J, with 16 bases between the two ends. CDR1 and CDR2 from the germline V gene are SGHAT and FQNNGV.

This sequence joins TRBV25-1 and TRBJ2-1; D may be TRBD1 (5 bases). Germline V gene data show CDR1 as MGHDK and CDR2 as SYGVNS. The CDR3 totals 15 residues. V was pared by 3 bases and J by 4 bases, with 13 bases between. CDR3: CASSDHSDTYNEQFF. In nucleotides, the CDR3 is TGTGCCAGCAGTGACCACTCGGACACTTACAATGAGCAGTTCTTC.

The V gene is TRBV12-3 or TRBV12-4, the J gene TRBJ1-1, with D hard to call. The CDR3 extends over 15 amino acids. Deletions cut 7 bases from V and 8 bases from J, with 23 bases between. Here the CDR3 reads CASNNYLAPTKEAFF. Here the CDR3 DNA reads TGTGCCAGCAATAATTATTTAGCACCAACTAAAGAAGCTTTCTTT.

Comments on this clonotype: A much larger clone differs by one base, so this may be a read error. The genes are TRBV20-1 and TRBJ2-4; 8 bases are a match to TRBD1. Trimming at V came to 0 bases and at J to 14 bases, leaving 12 bases not matched to a gene. CDR1 and CDR2 from the germline V gene are DFQATT and SNEGSKA (reference sequence). The CDR3 loop spans 14 amino acids. The CDR3 loop is CSAREDRAAETKYF. The CDR3 bases are TGCAGTGCTAGAGAGGACAGGGCAGCGGAGACCAAGTACTTC.

In this sample, this clonotype turned up once. The genes are TRBV7-2 and TRBJ2-2, with D possibly being TRBD1 or TRBD2 (5 bases each). CDR1 and CDR2 from the germline V gene are SGHTA and FQGNSA. This CDR3 is 15 amino acids long. V lost 2 bases to trimming and J lost 5 bases, with 12 bases between them. The CDR3 loop reads CASSLRGAETGELFF. The CDR3 DNA is TGTGCCAGCAGCTTAAGAGGGGCTGAGACCGGGGAGCTGTTTTTT.